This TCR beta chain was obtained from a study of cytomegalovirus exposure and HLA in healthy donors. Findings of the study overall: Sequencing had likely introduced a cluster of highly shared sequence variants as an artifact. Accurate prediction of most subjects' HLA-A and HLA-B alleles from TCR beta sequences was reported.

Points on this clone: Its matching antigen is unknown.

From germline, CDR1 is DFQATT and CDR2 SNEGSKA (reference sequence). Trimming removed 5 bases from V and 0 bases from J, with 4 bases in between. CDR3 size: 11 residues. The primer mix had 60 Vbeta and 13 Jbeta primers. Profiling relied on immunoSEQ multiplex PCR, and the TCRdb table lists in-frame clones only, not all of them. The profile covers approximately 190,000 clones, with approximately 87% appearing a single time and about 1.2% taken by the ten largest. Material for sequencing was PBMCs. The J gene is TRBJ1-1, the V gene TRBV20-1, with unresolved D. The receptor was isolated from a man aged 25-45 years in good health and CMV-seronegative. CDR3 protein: CSASMNTEAFF. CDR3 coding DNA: TGCAGTGCTTCTATGAACACTGAAGCTTTCTTT.